This passage covers 8 T cell receptor beta chains from one sample sequenced in a study of T cell responses to AZD1222 COVID-19 vaccine. Generated by immunoSEQ multiplex PCR, the TCRdb table keeps only in-frame clones and is missing some. This table has tens of thousands of clones, 89% appearing once. Specimen: peripheral blood, collected on day 0 of MenACWY control vaccination. The receptors here all came from an adult in good health.

J is TRBJ2-3 and V is TRBV6-5; D might be TRBD1 (5 bases). The V gene lost 5 bases and the J gene lost 3 bases, with 12 bases spanning the gap. CDR1 MNHEY and CDR2 SVGAGI come from the germline V gene. This CDR3 comprises 14 residues. CDR3 amino acids: CASSPSQGTDTQYF. As DNA, the CDR3 is TGTGCCAGCAGTCCCTCGCAGGGAACAGATACGCAGTATTTT.

The chain combines TRBV10-2 with TRBJ2-2; 12 bases are shared with TRBD2. CDR1 WSHSY and CDR2 SAAADI come from the germline V gene. V gave up 7 bases and J gave up 5 bases; unmatched junction bases: 11. The CDR3 sequence is 17 residues long. DNA for the CDR3: TGCGCCAGCACCCTGCTAGCGGGGGGGCCGTTAACCGGGGAGCTGTTTTTT. Protein sequence: CASTLLAGGPLTGELFF.

This clone was found a few times. The chain is built from TRBV5-1 and TRBJ2-7; no definite D call. The germline CDR1 and CDR2 sequences are SGHRS and YFSETQ. This CDR3 has 14 residues. The V gene lost 0 bases and the J gene lost 0 bases, with 7 bases spanning the gap. The CDR3 here is CASSLEVSSYEQYF. In DNA, the CDR3 is TGCGCCAGCAGCTTGGAGGTCAGCTCCTACGAGCAGTACTTC.

This CDR3 reads CASSGTSPNEQYF. The CDR3, as DNA: TGTGCCAGCAGCGGGACTAGCCCCAACGAGCAGTACTTC. The chain employs TRBV5-4 and TRBJ2-7, with 9 positions matching TRBD2. Looked up from germline, CDR1 is SGHNT and CDR2 is YYREEE (reference sequence). J lost 5 bases, V lost 4 bases, and 4 bases had no gene match. The CDR3 runs to 13 residues.

The rearrangement joins TRBV27 to TRBJ1-2; D is undetermined. The CDR3 is 16 amino acids. Trimming pared 0 bases from V and 0 bases from J, leaving 11 bases between. CDR1 and CDR2 (germline): MNHEY, SMNVEV (reference sequence). The CDR3 region has the DNA TGTGCCAGCAGTTTATCCCCAGCTTCAGCTAACTATGGCTACACCTTC. Translated: CASSLSPASANYGYTF.

The chain links TRBV12-3 or TRBV12-4 to TRBJ2-1; no firm D call. CDR3 length: 11 residues. V lost 4 bases, J lost 4 bases, and 2 bases lay in between. CDR3 in DNA: TGTGCCAGCAGTTCATACAATGAGCAGTTCTTC. Protein product: CASSSYNEQFF.

This clone was picked up one time. This chain connects TRBV6-6 to TRBJ1-5; TRBD1 matches at 8 bases. V was clipped by 6 bases and J by 9 bases; unmatched bases: 13. Per the germline V gene, CDR1 is MNHNY and CDR2 is SVGAGI (reference sequence). The CDR3 is 15 residues long. CDR3 in amino acids: CASSTEGQATGPQHF. CDR3 coding DNA: TGTGCCAGCAGCACTGAGGGACAGGCGACGGGGCCCCAGCATTTT.

The V and J genes are TRBV7-8 and TRBJ1-2; D unresolved. The CDR3 runs 12 residues. From germline, CDR1 is SGHVS and CDR2 FQNEAQ. Trimming shortened V by 4 bases and J by 2 bases, and 5 bases separated the two germline ends. The chain's CDR3 is CASSSVNYGYTF. For the CDR3, the DNA is TGTGCCAGCAGCTCAGTGAACTATGGCTACACCTTC.